These T cell receptor beta chains were read from a single sample in a study of Tregs in tolerant kidney transplant recipients. The data were produced by immunoSEQ multiplex PCR, yet TCRdb's version contains in-frame clones alone and is incomplete. This repertoire shows under 85,000 clones, around 90% found once; its top ten account for 0.35% to 0.5%. The sample in question was CD4+ T cells from blood, obtained before the transplant. Receptors originate from a human donor who received a combined kidney and bone marrow transplant. Each CDR3 is given with its conserved first and last residue. The D gene is left open where the match is weak. Clone size appears in some rows only: once, few, many, or a class for an expanded clone.

TRBJ2-7 TRBV11-3 - TRBD1 CASSLGQGVDEQYF TGTGCCAGCAGCCTGGGACAGGGGGTAGACGAGCAGTACTTC
TRBJ1-5 TRBV6-5 - - CASSWGRERGNQPQHF TGTGCCAGCAGTTGGGGCAGGGAGCGGGGCAATCAGCCCCAGCATTTT
TRBJ2-7 TRBV11-2 - TRBD2 CASSLDRLAGLYEQYF TGTGCCAGCAGCTTAGACCGACTAGCGGGACTCTACGAGCAGTACTTC
TRBJ1-2 TRBV6-5 - - CASSSAGAPNYGYTF TGTGCCAGCAGCTCCGCGGGGGCCCCTAACTATGGCTACACCTTC
TRBJ2-1 TRBV28 - - CASSPAAGYNEQFF TGTGCCAGCAGTCCAGCAGCGGGTTACAATGAGCAGTTCTTC
TRBJ1-1 TRBV6-1 few TRBD1 CASSLTGRNTEAFF TGTGCCAGCAGCCTGACAGGGAGGAACACTGAAGCTTTCTTT
TRBJ2-4 TRBV6-4 - TRBD1 CASSPTGVGNIQYF TGTGCCAGCTCGCCGACAGGGGTTGGGAACATTCAGTACTTC
TRBJ1-2 TRBV25-1 - TRBD1 CASSEDRIYGYTF TGTGCCAGCAGTGAGGACAGGATCTATGGCTACACCTTC
TRBJ2-3 TRBV29-1 - TRBD2 CSGGLAGRTDTQYF TGCAGCGGGGGACTAGCGGGACGCACAGATACGCAGTATTTT
TRBJ1-2 TRBV30 - TRBD1 CAFRRQGADGYTF TGTGCCTTCCGCCGACAGGGGGCAGATGGCTACACCTTC
TRBJ2-7 TRBV5-1 - - CASSLTALGGSQSYEQYF TGCGCCAGCAGCTTGACCGCCTTAGGTGGGAGCCAGTCCTACGAGCAGTACTTC
TRBJ1-1 TRBV6-5 once - CASRAPRTEAFF TGTGCCAGCAGGGCCCCGAGGACTGAAGCTTTCTTT
TRBJ1-1 TRBV6-5 - TRBD1 CASSYTGQGSTEAFF TGTGCCAGCAGTTACACTGGACAGGGATCCACTGAAGCTTTCTTT
TRBJ2-7 TRBV6-1 - TRBD1 CASREPHGDRGLAEYYEQYF TGTGCCAGCAGGGAACCTCACGGAGACAGGGGGCTAGCGGAGTACTACGAGCAGTACTTC
TRBJ2-7 TRBV6-6 - - CASSYGVAESSYEQYF TGTGCCAGCAGTTACGGGGTAGCGGAGAGCTCCTACGAGCAGTACTTC
TRBJ2-2 TRBV7-3 - - CASSLSSGQTGELFF TGTGCCAGCAGCTTAAGCTCCGGACAGACCGGGGAGCTGTTTTTT
TRBJ2-1 TRBV7-9 - - CASSLSGEGYNEQFF TGTGCCAGCAGCTTATCGGGAGAAGGCTACAATGAGCAGTTCTTC
TRBJ2-7 TRBV5-5 - - CASSLAERLGVYEQYF TGTGCCAGCAGCTTGGCTGAACGATTGGGAGTCTACGAGCAGTACTTC
TRBJ1-5 TRBV19 once TRBD1 CASRDRGHQPQHF TGTGCCAGTAGGGACAGGGGGCATCAGCCCCAGCATTTT
TRBJ2-2 TRBV18 - - CASSPAGNTGELFF TGTGCCAGCTCACCAGCGGGGAACACCGGGGAGCTGTTTTTT
TRBJ2-2 TRBV10-2 - - CASSEGVGDTGELFF TGCGCCAGCAGTGAGGGGGTCGGGGACACCGGGGAGCTGTTTTTT
TRBJ1-1 TRBV2 - - CASGGALNTEAFF TGTGCCAGCGGCGGGGCTTTGAACACTGAAGCTTTCTTT